This is a list of T cell receptor beta chains from one sample in a study of control samples from healthy donors and cancer patients. The repertoire was sequenced with immunoSEQ multiplex PCR; TCRdb's copy has only in-frame clones and lacks some. The sample has about 100,000 clones, less than 90% seen once. The sample comprised blood. Receptors were obtained from a woman in her forties or fifties in good health. Each CDR3 is given with its conserved first and last residue. A D gene is named only where the DNA matches it firmly. Part of the rows lack a size; the others show once, few, many or a class for expanded clones.

clone size	V gene	D gene	J gene	CDR3 protein	CDR3 DNA
.	TRBV19	.	TRBJ2-7	CASSIGGLAYEQYF	TGTGCCAGTAGTATCGGTGGGCTTGCCTACGAGCAGTACTTC
.	TRBV11-2	.	TRBJ2-2	CARSGRANTGELFF	TGTGCCAGATCAGGCAGGGCGAACACCGGGGAGCTGTTTTTT
.	TRBV6-5	TRBD1	TRBJ1-2	CASSLQGARDYGYTF	TGTGCCAGCAGTTTACAGGGGGCCCGGGACTATGGCTACACCTTC
.	TRBV5-1	.	TRBJ2-1	CASSQTAYSYNEQFF	TGCGCCAGCAGCCAAACAGCTTACTCCTACAATGAGCAGTTCTTC
.	TRBV5-4	.	TRBJ1-2	CASSEAPGIIGGYTF	TGTGCCAGCAGCGAAGCACCGGGCATTATAGGGGGCTACACCTTC
once	TRBV11-2	.	TRBJ1-6	CASSIDLNSPLHF	TGTGCCAGCAGCATAGACCTCAATTCACCCCTCCACTTT
.	TRBV5-5	.	TRBJ1-6	CASSLARSSYNSPLHF	TGTGCCAGCAGCTTGGCTCGGAGCTCCTATAATTCACCCCTCCACTTT
.	TRBV4-3	TRBD1	TRBJ1-2	CASSQDQGARYGYTF	TGCGCCAGCAGCCAAGACCAGGGGGCTAGGTATGGCTACACCTTC
.	TRBV7-9	TRBD1	TRBJ1-6	CASSFGGGRSPLHF	TGTGCCAGCAGCTTTGGAGGGGGCCGTTCACCCCTCCACTTT
.	TRBV5-1	TRBD2	TRBJ2-7	CASSLGSGADEQYF	TGCGCCAGCAGCTTGGGTAGCGGGGCCGACGAGCAGTACTTC
.	TRBV3-1/TRBV3-2	.	TRBJ1-1	CASSQGVRSMNTEAFF	TGTGCCAGCAGCCAAGGGGTCCGCAGCATGAACACTGAAGCTTTCTTT
.	TRBV11-3	TRBD1	TRBJ2-5	CASSSEDRGRRETQYF	TGTGCCAGCAGTTCAGAGGACAGGGGGCGCCGGGAGACCCAGTACTTC
once	TRBV4-1	.	TRBJ1-1	CASSPAGGGLGTEAFF	TGCGCCAGCAGCCCCGCCGGAGGCGGGTTGGGCACTGAAGCTTTCTTT
.	TRBV5-4	.	TRBJ2-1	CASSPGLLGFGDEQFF	TGTGCCAGCAGCCCGGGTCTTCTGGGGTTTGGGGATGAGCAGTTCTTC
.	TRBV28	.	TRBJ1-1	CASSFQLNTEAFF	TGTGCCAGCAGTTTTCAGTTGAACACTGAAGCTTTCTTT
once	TRBV29-1	.	TRBJ1-1	CSVVMFGGWNTEAFF	TGCAGCGTTGTCATGTTCGGGGGCTGGAACACTGAAGCTTTCTTT
.	TRBV24-1	.	TRBJ1-6	CATRRSGTSPLHF	TGTGCCACCAGAAGATCAGGGACCTCACCCCTCCACTTT
.	TRBV10-1	TRBD1	TRBJ1-1	CASSRDRGREAFF	TGCGCCAGTAGCCGGGACAGGGGGCGCGAGGCTTTCTTT
once	TRBV9	TRBD2	TRBJ2-7	CASSPIAGAAYEQYF	TGTGCCAGCAGCCCAATAGCGGGGGCCGCCTACGAGCAGTACTTC
.	TRBV19	.	TRBJ1-1	CASSKWAEAFF	TGTGCCAGTAGTAAGTGGGCTGAAGCTTTCTTT
.	TRBV7-3	TRBD2	TRBJ2-3	CASSLTLAGGLTQYF	TGTGCCAGCAGCTTAACGCTAGCGGGGGGGCTTACGCAGTATTTT
.	TRBV9	.	TRBJ2-1	CASSVQAHNEQFF	TGTGCCAGCAGCGTACAAGCGCACAATGAGCAGTTCTTC
.	TRBV5-1	.	TRBJ2-1	CASSPRDGLNNEQFF	TGCGCCAGCAGCCCCCGGGACGGACTAAACAATGAGCAGTTCTTC
.	TRBV7-9	.	TRBJ1-2	CASSLAVGGNYGYTF	TGTGCCAGCAGCTTAGCCGTGGGAGGAAACTATGGCTACACCTTC
.	TRBV3-1/TRBV3-2	.	TRBJ1-2	CASTIQGLYGYTF	TGTGCCAGCACCATACAGGGACTCTATGGCTACACCTTC
once	TRBV6-5	.	TRBJ2-2	CASSPETPGYGELFF	TGTGCCAGCAGTCCAGAAACCCCTGGGTACGGGGAGCTGTTTTTT
few	TRBV4-2	.	TRBJ1-6	CASSQEPSDSPLHF	TGTGCCAGCAGCCAAGAGCCCAGTGATTCACCCCTCCACTTT
.	TRBV11-2	.	TRBJ2-7	CASRWDLGEQYF	TGTGCCAGCAGATGGGATCTTGGCGAGCAGTACTTC
.	TRBV6-5	.	TRBJ1-5	CASSTTTGRNQPQHF	TGTGCCAGCAGTACCACTACAGGGAGGAATCAGCCCCAGCATTTT
.	TRBV5-8	.	TRBJ1-5	CASSPDSNQPQHF	TGTGCCAGCAGCCCAGACAGCAATCAGCCCCAGCATTTT
.	TRBV7-2	.	TRBJ1-1	CASSLVSGEAFF	TGTGCCAGCAGCTTAGTATCAGGGGAAGCTTTCTTT
few	TRBV30	.	TRBJ1-1	CAWRWSMNTEAFF	TGTGCCTGGAGATGGAGCATGAACACTGAAGCTTTCTTT
.	TRBV24-1	.	TRBJ2-6	CATSDNLAGASGANVLTF	TGTGCCACCAGTGATAACCTCGCCGGGGCCTCTGGGGCCAACGTCCTGACTTTC
.	TRBV6-5	TRBD1	TRBJ2-5	CASSTGQGVVTQYF	TGTGCCAGCAGTACGGGACAGGGGGTGGTGACCCAGTACTTC
.	TRBV9	.	TRBJ2-5	CASSVGTVRETQYF	TGTGCCAGCAGCGTAGGGACTGTTCGGGAGACCCAGTACTTC
.	TRBV30	.	TRBJ2-1	CAWRTALASNEQFF	TGTGCCTGGAGAACGGCTCTAGCGAGCAATGAGCAGTTCTTC
.	TRBV29-1	.	TRBJ1-5	CSASDGFLGNQPQHF	TGCAGCGCCAGCGACGGCTTCCTTGGCAATCAGCCCCAGCATTTT
.	TRBV7-3	TRBD2	TRBJ2-3	CASGQGGLTDTQYF	TGTGCCTCGGGGCAGGGAGGGCTCACAGATACGCAGTATTTT
few	TRBV6-1	TRBD1	TRBJ1-1	CASSDRQGTEAFF	TGTGCCAGCAGTGATAGACAGGGCACTGAAGCTTTCTTT
once	TRBV7-9	.	TRBJ2-3	CASSFYTDTQYF	TGTGCCAGCAGCTTCTACACAGATACGCAGTATTTT
few	TRBV7-9	.	TRBJ2-5	CASSPEGVRQTQYF	TGTGCCAGCAGCCCAGAGGGGGTTCGGCAGACCCAGTACTTC
.	TRBV2	.	TRBJ1-1	CASRLGGTNTEAFF	TGTGCCAGCAGGCTAGGGGGAACGAACACTGAAGCTTTCTTT
.	TRBV15	TRBD1	TRBJ1-4	CATSRAGTEEKLFF	TGTGCCACCAGCAGAGCCGGGACAGAGGAAAAACTGTTTTTT
once	TRBV7-3	.	TRBJ2-3	CASRLDRSTDTQYF	TGTGCCAGCCGCCTGGACAGAAGCACAGATACGCAGTATTTT
once	TRBV19	TRBD2	TRBJ2-1	CASFSGTSGSNEQFF	TGTGCCAGTTTTTCCGGGACTAGCGGGAGCAATGAGCAGTTCTTC
.	TRBV20-1	.	TRBJ2-3	CSAPAPRTQYF	TGCAGTGCCCCCGCTCCTCGTACGCAGTATTTT
.	TRBV18	.	TRBJ2-7	CASSPTRSETRLGVYEQYF	TGTGCCAGCTCACCAACTCGCTCGGAGACACGTCTCGGGGTTTACGAGCAGTACTTC
.	TRBV6-2/TRBV6-3	.	TRBJ1-5	CASSLLDNQPQHF	TGTGCCAGCAGTCTCTTAGATAATCAGCCCCAGCATTTT
.	TRBV6-1	.	TRBJ1-2	CASSEDGGGGYTF	TGTGCCAGCAGTGAAGATGGGGGCGGGGGCTACACCTTC